One and the same sample provided the 25 T cell receptor beta chains below, sequenced in a study of blood T cell repertoires in COVID-19. TCRdb keeps only in-frame clones here, not all; method: immunoSEQ multiplex PCR. The table shows approximately 100,000 clones, with roughly 80% occurring only once. Sequenced material: peripheral blood. The receptors derive from a woman aged 80 or over with active or convalescent COVID-19.

This clone appeared a single time. The chain is built from TRBV6-1 and TRBJ2-3; the D is unclear. Trimming took off 3 bases at V and 3 bases at J, with 13 bases between the two ends. Germline V CDR1 and CDR2: MNHNS, SASEGT. The CDR3 is made up of 15 amino acids. The CDR3 DNA reads as TGTGCCAGCAGTGACGCGCAGGATTTAACAGATACGCAGTATTTT. Its protein is CASSDAQDLTDTQYF.

The chain combines TRBV6-4 with TRBJ1-5; D not resolved. CDR1 and CDR2 (germline): MRHNA, SNTAGT. The ends were cut back, 7 bases at V and 3 bases at J, with 28 bases in the middle. CDR3 length equals 19 residues. DNA for the CDR3: TGTGCCAGCAAAAGGGTGGTAATAAGTGAAGGGAGGTACAATCAGCCCCAGCATTTT. Translation: CASKRVVISEGRYNQPQHF.

The chain employs TRBV30 and TRBJ1-5; D is undetermined. This CDR3 comprises 13 residues. Germline V gene sequence: CDR1 GTSNPN, CDR2 SVGIG (reference sequence). V lost 1 base, J lost 2 bases, and 6 bases lay in between. The CDR3 DNA follows: TGTGCCTGGAGTGGATTAGGCAATCAGCCCCAGCATTTT. Encoded protein: CAWSGLGNQPQHF.

The chain is built from TRBV9 and TRBJ2-5; 11 bases are a match to TRBD1. Trimming removed 0 bases from V and 5 bases from J; junction bases left unmatched: 9. From germline, CDR1 is SGDLS and CDR2 YYNGEE. The CDR3 is 17 amino acids. CDR3 amino acids: CASSVARTGGSRETQYF. CDR3 coding DNA: TGTGCCAGCAGCGTAGCCCGGACAGGGGGCTCGCGGGAGACCCAGTACTTC.

The V gene is TRBV19, the J gene TRBJ1-2; D is undetermined. V dropped 7 bases and J dropped 5 bases, with 17 bases sitting between them. The CDR3 covers 14 residues. Germline V gives CDR1 LNHDA, CDR2 SQIVND (reference sequence). The CDR3, as DNA: TGTGCCAGTACCCCCTCCTCGGGGTTGTATGGCTACACCTTC. Translating gives CASTPSSGLYGYTF. The entire variable domain, with the rest obtained from reference TRBV19 and TRBJ1-2, is as follows: DGGITQSPKYLFRKEGQNVTLSCEQNLNHDAMYWYRQDPGQGLRLIYYSQIVNDFQKGDIAEGYSVSREKKESFPLTVTSAQKNPTAFYLCASTPSSGLYGYTFGSGTRLTVV.

The table lists this clone with a count of one. The chain couples TRBV9 to TRBJ2-3, with 13 bases fitting TRBD2. Trimming cost V 0 bases and J 5 bases; bases outside gene matches: 6. The CDR3 extends over 17 amino acids. CDR1 SGDLS and CDR2 YYNGEE come from the germline V gene. Here the CDR3 reads CASSVEGGLAGLDTQYF. The CDR3 bases are TGTGCCAGCAGCGTAGAGGGGGGACTAGCGGGGTTAGATACGCAGTATTTT.

V usage is TRBV7-2 and J usage is TRBJ1-1, with D unclear. Germline CDR1 is SGHTA and CDR2 is FQGNSA. V gave up 1 base and J gave up 5 bases, with 8 bases separating them. The CDR3 totals 13 residues. The CDR3, as DNA: TGTGCCAGCAGCTTAGGGGCAGGAACTGAAGCTTTCTTT. It codes for CASSLGAGTEAFF.

The rearrangement links TRBV6-1 to TRBJ2-1; TRBD2 aligns across 14 bases. Germline V lookup: CDR1 MNHNS, CDR2 SASEGT. Trimming cost V 4 bases and J 4 bases; bases outside gene matches: 3. CDR3 length: 16 amino acids. The CDR3 DNA is TGTGCCAGCAGTGTGACTAGCGGGGGGGGTTACAATGAGCAGTTCTTC. The encoded protein is CASSVTSGGGYNEQFF.

J is TRBJ1-1 and V is TRBV6-5; 8 bases line up with TRBD1. The CDR3 consists of 14 residues. CDR1 is MNHEY, CDR2 SVGAGI, per germline. Trimming cost V 4 bases and J 4 bases; bases outside gene matches: 5. CDR3 sequence (DNA): TGTGCCAGCAGTTCCCAGGGGGCGAGCACTGAAGCTTTCTTT. Amino acids: CASSSQGASTEAFF.

Only one count was recorded for this clone. The V gene is TRBV6-5, the J gene TRBJ1-2; D is possibly TRBD1 (6 bases). The CDR3 is 15 residues long. Germline CDR1 is MNHEY and CDR2 is SVGAGI. Trimming left V 6 bases short and J 0 bases short, with 14 bases between. The CDR3 loop is CASRSTGLANYGYTF. The DNA for the CDR3 is TGTGCCAGCAGATCGACAGGTTTAGCTAACTATGGCTACACCTTC.

In its sample, this clone was seen once. The chain uses TRBV7-9 and TRBJ1-1, with 9 positions matching TRBD1. The length of the CDR3 is 13 residues. CDR1 is SEHNR, CDR2 FQNEAQ, per germline (reference sequence). V gave up 5 bases and J gave up 8 bases; unmatched junction bases: 6. The CDR3 region has the DNA TGTGCCAGCAGCCCCCCGGACAGGGGAGAAGCTTTCTTT. It codes for CASSPPDRGEAFF.

The chain joins TRBV15 to TRBJ1-2; 10 nucleotides line up with TRBD1. The CDR3 is made up of 15 amino acids. V trimming: 0 bases; J trimming: 7 bases; junction bases outside the gene matches: 5. CDR1 and CDR2 (germline): LNHNV, YYDKDF (reference sequence). The CDR3 sequence is CATSREGTGVGGYTF. In nucleotides, the CDR3 is TGTGCCACCAGCAGAGAAGGGACAGGGGTTGGTGGCTACACCTTC.

The chain is built from TRBV12-3 or TRBV12-4 and TRBJ2-5, with no clear D. The germline V and J ends were trimmed by 1 base and 0 bases, with 3 bases remaining between them. The CDR3 sequence is 13 residues long. The CDR3 DNA is TGTGCCAGCAGTTTAGGTAACCAAGAGACCCAGTACTTC. Amino acids: CASSLGNQETQYF.

This chain uses TRBV7-9 with TRBJ2-5, with 10 bases fitting TRBD1. The V gene end was trimmed by 5 bases and the J gene end by 5 bases; junction bases not matched to a gene: 8. There are 15 residues in the CDR3. Germline V lookup: CDR1 SEHNR, CDR2 FQNEAQ (reference sequence). CDR3: CASSPGTGVRETQYF. The CDR3 nucleotides read TGTGCCAGCAGCCCCGGGACAGGGGTTCGGGAGACCCAGTACTTC. The variable domain in full, with the rest retrieved from reference TRBV7-9 and TRBJ2-5, is DTGVSQNPRHKITKRGQNVTFRCDPISEHNRLYWYRQTLGQGPEFLTYFQNEAQLEKSRLLSDRFSAERPKGSFSTLEIQRTEQGDSAMYLCASSPGTGVRETQYFGPGTRLLVL.

The V and J genes are TRBV18 and TRBJ1-5; no clear D gene. The CDR3 sequence is 15 residues long. CDR1 and CDR2 from the germline V gene are KGHSH and LQKENI. V was trimmed by 2 bases and J by 1 base, leaving 9 bases between them. For the CDR3, the DNA is TGTGCCAGCTCACCAGCACACCCGAGCAATCAGCCCCAGCATTTT. Protein sequence: CASSPAHPSNQPQHF.

The chain combines TRBV7-2 with TRBJ2-7; TRBD2 matches at 14 bases. From germline, CDR1 is SGHTA and CDR2 FQGNSA. V gave up 4 bases and J gave up 0 bases; unmatched junction bases: 5. This CDR3 contains 17 residues. The CDR3 loop is CASSSLGLAGDSYEQYF. CDR3 DNA sequence: TGTGCCAGCAGCTCCTTGGGACTAGCGGGGGACTCCTACGAGCAGTACTTC.

The chain is built from TRBV11-3 and TRBJ2-3, with 10 bases fitting TRBD2. The CDR3 length is 17 residues. Germline V CDR1 and CDR2: SGHNT, YENEEA. V gave up 3 bases and J gave up 6 bases; unmatched junction bases: 12. CDR3 sequence: CASSLGTTSGDSDTQYF. The DNA of the CDR3 is TGTGCCAGCAGCTTGGGGACCACTAGCGGGGACTCGGATACGCAGTATTTT.

In its sample, this clone was seen a few times. The chain joins TRBV9 to TRBJ2-2; 9 nucleotides agree with TRBD2. The V and J ends lost 0 bases and 5 bases, in that order; junction bases with no gene match: 11. The length of the CDR3 is 18 residues. CDR1 is SGDLS, CDR2 YYNGEE, per germline. This CDR3 is CASSVEPQSGRRTGELFF. The CDR3 nucleotides are TGTGCCAGCAGCGTAGAGCCCCAAAGCGGGAGGAGGACCGGGGAGCTGTTTTTT.

V is TRBV5-1 and J is TRBJ2-7; possibly TRBD1 for D (6 bases). The V end was cut by 3 bases, the J end by 11 bases, with 12 bases between. CDR1 is SGHRS and CDR2 is YFSETQ in the germline V gene. The CDR3 consists of 11 residues. CDR3 in DNA: TGCGCCAGCAGCTCCGGACAGTTGGAGTACTTC. Protein product: CASSSGQLEYF.

This clone was seen once. The chain uses TRBV3-1 (or the pseudogene TRBV3-2) and TRBJ1-6; TRBD1 matches at 9 bases. CDR1 is LGHDT, CDR2 YNNKEL, per germline (reference sequence). V gave up 3 bases and J gave up 4 bases; unmatched junction bases: 4. CDR3 size: 16 residues. The CDR3 coding sequence is TGTGCCAGCAGCCAGGCGACAGGGGGATATAATTCACCCCTCCACTTT. This sequence encodes CASSQATGGYNSPLHF.

This clone was counted a single time. The chain couples TRBV5-6 to TRBJ1-3, with 8 bases that match TRBD1. The CDR3 has 14 amino acids. Germline V lookup: CDR1 SGHDT, CDR2 YYEEEE. V gave up 3 bases and J gave up 4 bases; unmatched junction bases: 3. The DNA for the CDR3 is TGTGCCAGCAGCTCAGGGGGCCTCGGAAACACCATATATTTT. This encodes CASSSGGLGNTIYF.

This clone was picked up a small number of times. The V and J genes are TRBV6-5 and TRBJ2-7; 7 nucleotides match TRBD1. Germline V lookup: CDR1 MNHEY, CDR2 SVGAGI. V shed 2 bases and J 6 bases; nucleotides not matched to a gene: 4. The CDR3 has 13 residues. DNA for the CDR3: TGTGCCAGCAGTTACAACAGGGGATTCGAGCAGTACTTC. Protein product: CASSYNRGFEQYF.

This clone was counted once. This chain connects TRBV5-1 to TRBJ2-7, with 10 bases identical to TRBD2. V gave up 0 bases and J gave up 2 bases; unmatched junction bases: 5. The CDR3 contains 16 residues. The germline V gene encodes CDR1 SGHRS and CDR2 YFSETQ. The CDR3 DNA reads as TGCGCCAGCAGCTTGGAGGAGGGACTAGCGACCTACGAGCAGTACTTC. As protein: CASSLEEGLATYEQYF. Complete variable domain (other parts from reference TRBV5-1 and TRBJ2-7): KAGVTQTPRYLIKTRGQQVTLSCSPISGHRSVSWYQQTPGQGLQFLFEYFSETQRNKGNFPGRFSGRQFSNSRSEMNVSTLELGDSALYLCASSLEEGLATYEQYFGPGTRLTVT.

This clone was seen repeatedly, ten times or more. The chain's CDR3 is CASSPGGSSYNEQFF. Here the CDR3 DNA reads TGTGCCAGCAGCCCGGGGGGGAGCTCCTACAATGAGCAGTTCTTC. J is TRBJ2-1 and V is TRBV7-3; TRBD2 matches 8 bases. The V and J ends lost 5 bases and 0 bases, in that order; junction bases with no gene match: 3. Per the germline V gene, CDR1 is SGHTA and CDR2 is FQGTGA. The CDR3 covers 15 residues.

The rearrangement uses TRBV25-1 and TRBJ1-1, with TRBD1 matching 7 bases. Germline values: CDR1 MGHDK, CDR2 SYGVNS. With 3 bases clipped from V and 2 bases from J, the junction kept 3 bases outside the gene matches. This CDR3 comprises 14 residues. The CDR3 protein is CASSETGFNTEAFF. DNA for the CDR3: TGTGCCAGCAGTGAGACAGGGTTTAACACTGAAGCTTTCTTT. Combining the CDR3 with reference TRBV25-1 and TRBJ1-1 gives the whole variable domain EADIYQTPRYLVIGTGKKITLECSQTMGHDKMYWYQQDPGMELHLIHYSYGVNSTEKGDLSSESTVSRIRTEHFPLTLESARPSHTSQYLCASSETGFNTEAFFGQGTRLTVV.